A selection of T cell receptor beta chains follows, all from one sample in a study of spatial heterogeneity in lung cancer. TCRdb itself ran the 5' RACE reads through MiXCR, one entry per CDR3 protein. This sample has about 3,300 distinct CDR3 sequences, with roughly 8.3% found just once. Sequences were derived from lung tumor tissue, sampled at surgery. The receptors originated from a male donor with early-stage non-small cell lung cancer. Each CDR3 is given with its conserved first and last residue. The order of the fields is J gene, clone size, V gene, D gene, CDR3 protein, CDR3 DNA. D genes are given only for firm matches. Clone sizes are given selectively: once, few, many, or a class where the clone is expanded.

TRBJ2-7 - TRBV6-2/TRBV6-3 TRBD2 CASSYPGLAGQQGSYEQYF TGTGCCAGCAGTTATCCGGGACTAGCGGGACAGCAGGGGTCCTACGAGCAGTACTTC
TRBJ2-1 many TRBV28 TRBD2 CASSLKGGTNEQFF TGTGCCAGCAGTTTAAAGGGAGGGACCAATGAGCAGTTCTTC
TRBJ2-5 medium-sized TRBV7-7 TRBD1 CASSATGLRETQYF TGTGCTAGCAGCGCGACAGGGCTACGGGAGACCCAGTACTTC
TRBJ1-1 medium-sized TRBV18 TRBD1 CASSPPSTGVMNTEAFF TGTGCCAGCTCACCACCTAGCACAGGGGTGATGAACACTGAAGCTTTCTTT
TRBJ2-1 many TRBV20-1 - CSAGQYNEQFF TGCAGTGCTGGACAGTACAATGAGCAGTTCTTC
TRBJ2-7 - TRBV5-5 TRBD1 CASSPRTGDYEQYF TGTGCCAGCAGCCCGAGGACAGGGGACTACGAGCAGTACTTC
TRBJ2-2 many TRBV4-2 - CASSQGDTANTGELFF TGTGCCAGCAGCCAGGGCGATACAGCGAACACCGGGGAGCTGTTTTTT
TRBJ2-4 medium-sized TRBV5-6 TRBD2 CASSPPGGMQNIQYF TGTGCCAGCAGCCCCCCGGGAGGGATGCAAAACATTCAGTACTTC
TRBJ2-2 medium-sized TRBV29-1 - CSVEDRGKSTGELFF TGCAGCGTTGAAGACAGGGGAAAATCCACCGGGGAGCTGTTTTTT
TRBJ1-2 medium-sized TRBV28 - CASSSSLSYGYTF TGTGCCAGCAGTTCGTCCCTTAGCTATGGCTACACCTTC
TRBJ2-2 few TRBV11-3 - CASSLVGPGIDTGELFF TGTGCCAGCAGCTTAGTGGGGCCAGGGATTGACACCGGGGAGCTGTTTTTT